The source of this TCR beta chain is a study of beta chain features in type 1 diabetes (dated by TCRdb to the late 2010s). In terms of the full investigation: Patients and healthy donors did not differ in mean age, gender distribution, total cell number or subset yield. Whereas all 30 or so donors provided naive and central memory subsets, regulatory and stem cell-like memory subsets were isolated from just 8 patients and roughly 8 healthy donors. The study compared the TCRB repertoires of sorted circulating CD4+ T cell subsets in recently diagnosed type 1 diabetes patients with those in matched healthy donors. Across all samples, fewer than 130 million sorted cells were examined, and cell number per subset correlated strongly with RNA yield.

CDR1 and CDR2 (SQVTM, ANQGSEA) derive from the germline V gene. Measured from the cysteine to the phenylalanine, the CDR3 is 13 residues long. Only the CDR3 portion is preserved as DNA: 39 bases, with reading frame beginning at the first base. Germline trimming amounts to 7 bases on V and 6 bases on J, with 10 as the count of junction bases outside the gene matches. Each donor gave one peripheral blood draw, approximately 110 mL on average, collected into heparinised tubes. A BD FACSAria II was used to sort naive, central memory, regulatory and stem cell-like memory CD4+ T cells with a panel that included CD45RO, CCR7, CD25, CD127, CD95 and CD27. All sorted populations exceeded 95% purity. Right away, PBMCs were isolated by Lymphoprep density gradient centrifugation and were stained directly, with no culture step. So that batch effects would be minimized, each experiment stained and sorted samples in pairs, pairing one healthy donor with one patient.

The paper's findings and limits, for the study overall: Shorter templates might have been favored by PCR, but patient and control samples were amplified and corrected together, so both groups would have been affected equally by any skew. In all four CD4+ subsets, TCRB CDR3 length was moderately but significantly shorter in type 1 diabetes patients. Because small numbers of individuals were included in the HLA sub-analyses, any influence of HLA type on TCRB rearrangement was left unresolved. The naive, central memory and regulatory TCRB repertoires appeared to resemble one another more closely among patients than among healthy donors. Because cDNA rather than genomic DNA was sequenced, highly expressing activated cells could have been over-represented, although no difference in activation and CD3 levels was found between groups. At VDJ recombination sites, patients with type 1 diabetes made fewer insertions and deleted more nucleotides, a pattern implying thymic rearrangement abnormalities.

The entire amount of isolated RNA was reverse transcribed using the High Capacity cDNA Reverse Transcription Kit, so the sequenced TCRB transcripts were expressed ones. Deep immunoSEQ sequencing was performed on naive, central memory and regulatory T cell samples, with an average of roughly 3.5 million total reads per sample. Sorted cells were lysed in RLT buffer and RNA was extracted with DNase-treated RNeasy Micro or Mini kits, depending on cell number. To prevent cross-contamination, each cell subset was processed individually, whereas patient and healthy donor samples were processed jointly. The immunoSEQ multiplex PCR was used to amplify TCRB sequences from cDNA, yielding 87-bp fragments that span the CDR3 region. Sequencing of the amplicons was performed on the Illumina HiSeq platform. Turning to the authors' computational methods: Synthetic template baselines were used to correct PCR bias computationally, reads within Hamming distance 2 were collapsed, and singletons that could not be merged were discarded. Reads were aligned against IMGT so that V, D and J genes, CDR3 length and insertions or deletions at six rearrangement sites could be assigned. Within each subset, clonotype counts were normalized to sorted cell number, and only after that were true diversity and Gini coefficients computed with the tcR R package. Repertoire sharing was quantified using the overlap coefficient calculated on TCRB nucleotide sequences. This immuneACCESS table, as held by TCRdb, lists in-frame sequences with V and J called but not all clones. Of the missing ones, under half trace to an unresolved V gene in checked studies; the others have no known cause. The V and J calls and clone size come from that table; D and trimming were worked out from the DNA. A total of roughly 170,000 clones appear in this sample, 10% to 15% of them only once. The ten largest clones add up to 0.62% of the sample.

Only a few counts were recorded for this clone. Its antigen target is currently unknown. No much larger clone exists at a distance of one base, and base qualities are not known. The V and J segments used are TRBV29-1 and TRBJ1-1; 8 bases in the middle match TRBD1. This sequence originates from a woman between 18 and 30 years old in good health. Material: central memory CD4+ T cells from blood. The sequence in DNA is TGCAGCGCCCCAGGACAGGGTCTTTCTGAAGCTTTCTTT. The encoded protein is CSAPGQGLSEAFF.